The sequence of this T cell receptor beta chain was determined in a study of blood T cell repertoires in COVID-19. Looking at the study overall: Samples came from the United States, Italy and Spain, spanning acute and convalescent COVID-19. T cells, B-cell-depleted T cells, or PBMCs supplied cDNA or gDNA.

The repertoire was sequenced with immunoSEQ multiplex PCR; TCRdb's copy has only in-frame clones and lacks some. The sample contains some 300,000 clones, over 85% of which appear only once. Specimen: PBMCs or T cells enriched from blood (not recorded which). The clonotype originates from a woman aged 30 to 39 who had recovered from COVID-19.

The CDR3 DNA is TGTGCCAGCACCGGTGGGGCCTTAGCGGGCGGGGAGCTGTTTTTT. It specifies CASTGGALAGGELFF. The chain carries TRBV7-2 and TRBJ2-2; 7 positions agree with TRBD2. The CDR3 loop spans 15 amino acids. Germline assignment: CDR1 SGHTA and CDR2 FQGNSA. With 7 bases clipped from V and 7 bases from J, the junction kept 12 bases outside the gene matches.